This T cell receptor beta chain was identified during a study of blood T cell repertoires in COVID-19. Study-level background: Material from acute and convalescent COVID-19 was sourced from the United States, Italy and Spain. PBMCs, B-cell-depleted T cells, or T cells provided the cDNA or gDNA that made up the material.

Germline V gene data show CDR1 as LNHNV and CDR2 as YYDKDF (reference sequence). The V end lost 1 base, the J end lost 5 bases, and 17 bases lay between the germline ends. The CDR3 length is 16 residues. In Seattle, patients joined the study during active infection and were tracked longitudinally. Original processing methods: Quantification of nucleated cells was approximated via reference gene primer amplification. Assay: immunoSEQ multiplex PCR; the TCRdb copy retains only in-frame clones and omits some. V, J and clone size derive from that table, while D and trimming were established from the DNA sequence. This sample has around 93,000 clones, with about nine tenths found just once.

The origin of this receptor is a man younger than 35 with COVID-19, enrolled during active disease. Sample: peripheral blood. This sequence joins TRBV15 and TRBJ1-2; TRBD1 might be the D (5 bases). The CDR3: CATSRGGGDGQYGYTF. In nucleotides, the CDR3 is TGTGCCACCAGCAGAGGTGGGGGGGACGGCCAATATGGCTACACCTTC.